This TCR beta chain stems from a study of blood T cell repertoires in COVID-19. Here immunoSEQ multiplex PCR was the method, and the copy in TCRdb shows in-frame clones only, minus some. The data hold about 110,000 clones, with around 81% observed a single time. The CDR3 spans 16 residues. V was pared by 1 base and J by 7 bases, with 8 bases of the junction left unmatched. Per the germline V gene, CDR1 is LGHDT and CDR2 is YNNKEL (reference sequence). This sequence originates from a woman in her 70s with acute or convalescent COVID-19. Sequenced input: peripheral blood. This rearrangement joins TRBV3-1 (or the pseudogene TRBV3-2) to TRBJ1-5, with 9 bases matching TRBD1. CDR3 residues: CASSQGIQGAKQPQHF. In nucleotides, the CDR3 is TGTGCCAGCAGCCAAGGAATACAGGGGGCTAAACAGCCCCAGCATTTT.